One TCR beta chain is described in this entry. What it binds is not known. The protocol was immunoSEQ multiplex PCR, while the TCRdb copy is restricted to in-frame clones and leaves out a portion. The sample holds tens of thousands of clones, 70% to 90% seen once. This sample was included in a study of STAT5B mutations in CD4+ large granular lymphocyte leukemia. The study, taken as a whole, reports: Compared with healthy controls (2/35), patient top clones favored TRBV06 (8/27).

This CDR3 is built from 19 residues. The germline V gene encodes CDR1 SGHTS and CDR2 YDEGEE. V was clipped by 4 bases and J by 0 bases, with 20 bases between them. Sequences were obtained from CD4+ T cells from blood buffy coats. This receptor was obtained from a human donor in good health. The chain employs TRBV5-8 and TRBJ1-6, with D unclear. Here the CDR3 DNA reads TGTGCCAGCAGCCGGCGTACCGGGTTTCGGATCTCCTATAATTCACCCCTCCACTTT. This sequence encodes CASSRRTGFRISYNSPLHF.